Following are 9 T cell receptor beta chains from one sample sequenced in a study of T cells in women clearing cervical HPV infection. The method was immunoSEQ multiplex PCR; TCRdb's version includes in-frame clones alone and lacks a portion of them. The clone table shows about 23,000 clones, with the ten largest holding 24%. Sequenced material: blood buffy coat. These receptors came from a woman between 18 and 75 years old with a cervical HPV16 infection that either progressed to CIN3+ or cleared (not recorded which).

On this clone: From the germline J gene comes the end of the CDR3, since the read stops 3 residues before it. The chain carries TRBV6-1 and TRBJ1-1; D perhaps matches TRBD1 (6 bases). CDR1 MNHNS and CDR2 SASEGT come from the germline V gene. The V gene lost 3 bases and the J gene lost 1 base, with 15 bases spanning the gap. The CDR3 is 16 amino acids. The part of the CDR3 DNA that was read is TGTGCCAGCAGTGAGCCGGGACATCTACAGAACACTGAA. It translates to CASSEPGHLQNTE. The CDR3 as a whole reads CASSEPGHLQNTEAFF.

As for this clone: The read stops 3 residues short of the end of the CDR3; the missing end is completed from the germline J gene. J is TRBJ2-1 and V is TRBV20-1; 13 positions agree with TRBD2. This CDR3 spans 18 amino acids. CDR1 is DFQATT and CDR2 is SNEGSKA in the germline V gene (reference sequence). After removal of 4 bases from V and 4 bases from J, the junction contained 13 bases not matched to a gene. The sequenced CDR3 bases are TGCAGTGCTACGTCGGGACTAGCGGGATGGGGACAATACAATGAG. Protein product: CSATSGLAGWGQYNE. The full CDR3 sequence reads CSATSGLAGWGQYNEQFF.

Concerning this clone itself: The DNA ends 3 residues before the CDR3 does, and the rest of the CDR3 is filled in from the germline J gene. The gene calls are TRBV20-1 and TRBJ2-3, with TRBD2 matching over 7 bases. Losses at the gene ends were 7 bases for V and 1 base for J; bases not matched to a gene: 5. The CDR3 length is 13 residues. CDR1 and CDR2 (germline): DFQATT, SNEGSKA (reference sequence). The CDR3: CSGYRGGTDTQYF. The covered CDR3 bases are TGCAGTGGTTACCGGGGGGGCACAGATACG.

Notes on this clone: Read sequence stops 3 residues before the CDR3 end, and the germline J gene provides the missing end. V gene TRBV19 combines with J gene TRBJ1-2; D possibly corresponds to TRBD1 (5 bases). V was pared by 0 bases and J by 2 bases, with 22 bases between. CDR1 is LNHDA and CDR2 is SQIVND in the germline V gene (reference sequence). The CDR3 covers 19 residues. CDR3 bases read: TGTGCCAGTAGTATAGATGCGGCCACTCACAGGAGTTTCAACTATGGC. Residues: CASSIDAATHRSFNYG. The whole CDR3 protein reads CASSIDAATHRSFNYGYTF.

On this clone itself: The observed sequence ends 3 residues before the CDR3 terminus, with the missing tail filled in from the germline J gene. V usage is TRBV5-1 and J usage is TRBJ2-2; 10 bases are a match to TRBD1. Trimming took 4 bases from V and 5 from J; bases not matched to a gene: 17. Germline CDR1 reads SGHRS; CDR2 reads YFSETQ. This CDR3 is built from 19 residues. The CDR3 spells CASSQPRDRGRSWTGELFF. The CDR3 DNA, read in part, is TGCGCCAGCAGCCAACCCCGGGACAGGGGACGATCATGGACCGGGGAG.

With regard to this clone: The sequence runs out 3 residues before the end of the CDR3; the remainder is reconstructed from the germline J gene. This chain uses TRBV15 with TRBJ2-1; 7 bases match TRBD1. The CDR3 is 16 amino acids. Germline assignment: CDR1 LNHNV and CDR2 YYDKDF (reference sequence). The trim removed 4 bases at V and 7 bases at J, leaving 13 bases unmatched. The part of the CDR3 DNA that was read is TGTGCCACCAGCAATCGAGGGAGACAGGGTCGGAATGAG. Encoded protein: CATSNRGRQGRNE. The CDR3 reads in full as CATSNRGRQGRNEQFF.

Partial CDR3 DNA: TGTGCCACAAAAAAAGAACAGGGGGGCCCGGGGGGC. As protein: CATKKEQGGPGG. The full CDR3 protein is CATKKEQGGPGGYTF. V usage is TRBV7-8 and J usage is TRBJ1-2; 8 positions match TRBD1. The CDR3 end falls 3 residues outside the read, so it is completed with the germline J gene. The CDR3 extends over 15 amino acids. Germline V gene data show CDR1 as SGHVS and CDR2 as FQNEAQ.

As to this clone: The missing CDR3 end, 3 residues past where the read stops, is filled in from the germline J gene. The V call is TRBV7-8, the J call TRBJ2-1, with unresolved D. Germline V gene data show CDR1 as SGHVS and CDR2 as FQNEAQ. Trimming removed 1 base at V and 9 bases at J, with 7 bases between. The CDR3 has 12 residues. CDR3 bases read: TGTGCCAGCAGCTTAGGTGCGGCTGAG. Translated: CASSLGAAE. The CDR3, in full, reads CASSLGAAEQFF.

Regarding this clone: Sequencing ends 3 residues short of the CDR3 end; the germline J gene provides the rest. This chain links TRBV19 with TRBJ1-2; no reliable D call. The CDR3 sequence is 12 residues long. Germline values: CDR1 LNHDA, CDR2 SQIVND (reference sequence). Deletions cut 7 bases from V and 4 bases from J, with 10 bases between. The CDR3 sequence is CASNSFTYGYTF. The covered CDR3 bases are TGTGCCAGTAACTCCTTTACCTATGGC. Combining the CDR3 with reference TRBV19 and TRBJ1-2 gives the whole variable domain DGGITQSPKYLFRKEGQNVTLSCEQNLNHDAMYWYRQDPGQGLRLIYYSQIVNDFQKGDIAEGYSVSREKKESFPLTVTSAQKNPTAFYLCASNSFTYGYTFGSGTRLTVV.